A single sample is the source of the 31 T cell receptor beta chains below, sequenced in a study of identical twins (dated by TCRdb to the mid-2010s). Libraries came from 5' RACE. The reads were generated on an Illumina HiSeq 2000. The public reads were reprocessed in TCRdb via fastp at Q25 and MiXCR, keeping in-frame beta chains. Each CDR3 protein gets just one entry, which takes the most common genes and DNA from the rows behind it. The sample table holds under 500,000 distinct CDR3 sequences, of which more than 13% were seen once. Approximately 1% of the sample comes from the top ten. The sample was also linked to a second study, of yellow fever vaccine responses in identical twins.

The sequenced sample consisted of CD4+ T cells sorted from blood. The receptors here all came from a woman aged 18-29 years in good health.

In its sample, this clonotype was seen a few times. The genes are TRBV28 and TRBJ2-1; D is perhaps TRBD2 (5 bases). Germline V CDR1 and CDR2: MDHEN, SYDVKM. V lost 5 bases and J lost 6, with 17 bases in between. CDR3 length: 15 residues. CDR3 region: CASSPRLTMGNEQFF. The DNA for the CDR3 is TGTGCCAGCAGTCCCCGGTTGACTATGGGCAATGAGCAGTTCTTC.

The chain has TRBV12-3 or TRBV12-4 and TRBJ1-4; the D is unclear. V lost 3 bases to trimming and J lost 6 bases, with 11 bases between them. This CDR3 has 14 amino acids. The CDR3: CASSFRSTHEKLFF. Here the CDR3 DNA reads TGTGCCAGCAGTTTTCGGTCGACTCATGAAAAACTGTTTTTT.

The chain carries TRBV12-3 or TRBV12-4 and TRBJ2-6; a weak D match, TRBD2 (5 bases). This CDR3 is 17 amino acids long. V gave up 6 bases and J gave up 0 bases, with 15 bases separating them. CDR3 protein: CASRPRLSHSGANVLTF. The CDR3 bases are TGTGCCAGCAGACCCCGACTAAGCCACTCTGGGGCCAACGTCCTGACTTTC.

J is TRBJ2-3 and V is TRBV19; 9 bases match TRBD2. The germline V gene has CDR1 LNHDA and CDR2 SQIVND (reference sequence). The CDR3 runs 15 residues. The junction had 4 bases not matched to a gene; V was cut back by 3 bases and J by 3 bases. The CDR3 nucleotides are TGTGCCAGTAGTATCTTGCGGGAGGGTACAGATACGCAGTATTTT. Its translation: CASSILREGTDTQYF.

This clonotype was observed many times. The chain recombines TRBV12-3 or TRBV12-4 with TRBJ1-5; 10 bases fit TRBD1. The CDR3 contains 17 residues. J was trimmed by 7 bases and V by 5 bases; bases with no gene match: 14. The CDR3 here is CASSPGIHDRGHQPQHF. In nucleotides, the CDR3 is TGTGCCAGCAGTCCCGGAATACATGACAGGGGGCACCAGCCCCAGCATTTT.

This clonotype has a handful of counts. This chain connects TRBV15 to TRBJ2-7, with a tentative D call TRBD1 (6 bases). The germline CDR1 and CDR2 sequences are LNHNV and YYDKDF (reference sequence). The CDR3 has 18 amino acids. Trimming removed 0 bases at V and 5 bases at J, with 23 bases between. DNA of the CDR3: TGTGCCACCAGCAGAGATAGGCCCAGGGGTTCTGGGGTGAACGAGCAGTACTTC. Translated: CATSRDRPRGSGVNEQYF.

This clonotype turned up a few times. The chain recombines TRBV6-2 or TRBV6-3 with TRBJ2-1, with no clear D. The CDR3 contains 14 residues. Germline V gene sequence: CDR1 MNHEY, CDR2 SVGEGT. V was trimmed by 8 bases and J by 9 bases, leaving 20 bases between them. CDR3 protein: CASGNPGPPSEQFF. The CDR3 DNA follows: TGTGCCAGCGGGAACCCGGGCCCCCCGAGTGAGCAGTTCTTC.

V usage is TRBV5-6 and J usage is TRBJ2-1, with 8 nucleotides matching TRBD2. In germline, CDR1 is SGHDT, CDR2 YYEEEE. The CDR3 contains 16 residues. The trim removed 1 base at V and 8 bases at J, leaving 11 bases unmatched. The CDR3: CASSLYGAGGFDEQFF. The CDR3 nucleotides read TGTGCCAGCAGCTTGTATGGTGCGGGGGGATTTGATGAGCAGTTCTTC.

The chain is built from TRBV10-3 and TRBJ2-7; D uncertain. The CDR3 sequence is 13 residues long. V lost 10 bases, J lost 0 bases, and 13 bases lay in between. The germline V gene encodes CDR1 ENHRY and CDR2 SYGVKD. CDR3 bases: TGTGCCACCAAAGAGGATAGCTCCTACGAGCAGTACTTC. This codes for CATKEDSSYEQYF.

This clonotype was seen more than once but under ten times. The V gene is TRBV6-2 or TRBV6-3, the J gene TRBJ2-1; D is uncertain. Germline V gene lookup returns CDR1 MNHEY and CDR2 SVGEGT. The ends were cut back, 7 bases at V and 4 bases at J, with 8 bases in the middle. CDR3 length: 12 residues. Here the CDR3 DNA reads TGTGCCAGCACTACGCCGTACAATGAGCAGTTCTTC. Protein: CASTTPYNEQFF.

Only a few counts were recorded for this clonotype. V gene TRBV3-1 combines with J gene TRBJ2-3; the match to TRBD2 covers 7 bases. V dropped 7 bases and J dropped 2; count of bases not matched to a gene: 9. Germline V lookup: CDR1 LGHDT, CDR2 YNNKEL (reference sequence). This CDR3 has 15 residues. The CDR3 loop reads CASTPASGFTDTQYF. CDR3 DNA sequence: TGTGCCAGCACCCCAGCTAGCGGATTCACAGATACGCAGTATTTT.

This clonotype was observed at least ten times. The rearrangement links TRBV7-8 to TRBJ2-7; 10 nucleotides line up with TRBD2. The ends lost 1 base at V and 5 bases at J; junction bases unmatched: 5. The CDR3 is made up of 15 amino acids. CDR1 and CDR2 from the germline V gene are SGHVS and FQNEAQ. CDR3 sequence (DNA): TGTGCCAGCAGCTTAGAAAGCGGGGGGGCGAACGAGCAGTACTTC. This encodes CASSLESGGANEQYF.

In its sample, this clonotype was seen once. The chain joins TRBV4-3 to TRBJ2-1; D is unresolved. CDR1 is LGHNA, CDR2 YSLEER, per germline. Trimming stripped 0 bases from V and 8 bases from J, with 14 bases between. The CDR3 has 15 amino acids. The CDR3 reads CASSQDKSRHDEQFF. In nucleotides, the CDR3 is TGCGCCAGCAGCCAAGATAAGAGCAGGCACGATGAGCAGTTCTTC.

This chain links TRBV7-2 with TRBJ2-7; D call uncertain. Trimming cost V 5 bases and J 0 bases, with 8 bases left between them. The CDR3 spans 13 residues. The germline V gene has CDR1 SGHTA and CDR2 FQGNSA. The DNA of the CDR3 is TGTGCCAGCAGCAGGTGGTTCTCCTACGAGCAGTACTTC. The encoded protein is CASSRWFSYEQYF.

The chain recombines TRBV6-5 with TRBJ1-1; 9 bases match TRBD1. The length of the CDR3 is 14 residues. Germline V gene lookup returns CDR1 MNHEY and CDR2 SVGAGI. Trimming took 2 bases from V and 6 from J; bases not matched to a gene: 4. The chain's CDR3 is CASSYGTGLAEAFF. The CDR3 bases are TGTGCCAGCAGTTACGGGACAGGGTTGGCTGAAGCTTTCTTT.

Note on this clonotype: At one boundary the junction diverges from the germline segment, which might be a read error. This rearrangement joins TRBV7-2 to TRBJ2-1; weak D call: TRBD2 (6 bases). The CDR3 runs 13 residues. Germline V CDR1 and CDR2: SGHTA, FQGNSA. CDR3 DNA: TGTGCCAGCAGCCTAGCTCATCAGGGAGGGCAGTTCTTC. Its protein is CASSLAHQGGQFF.

This clonotype has more than one count but fewer than ten. J is TRBJ1-4 and V is TRBV4-2; 10 nucleotides match TRBD1. The CDR3 contains 14 residues. J was trimmed by 8 bases and V by 5 bases; bases with no gene match: 5. Germline values: CDR1 LGHNA, CDR2 YNFKEQ. CDR3 amino acids: CASSSDRGREKLFF. CDR3 DNA sequence: TGTGCCAGCAGCTCAGACAGGGGGCGGGAAAAACTGTTTTTT.

The chain joins TRBV20-1 to TRBJ1-4; D not certain. V was shortened by 3 bases and J by 6 bases, with 11 bases between the two germline ends. Germline assignment: CDR1 DFQATT and CDR2 SNEGSKA (reference sequence). The length of the CDR3 is 13 residues. CDR3 sequence: CSASGQNHEKLFF. CDR3 nucleotide sequence: TGCAGTGCTAGTGGGCAGAATCATGAAAAACTGTTTTTT.

In its sample, this clonotype was seen a few times. The V call is TRBV6-1, the J call TRBJ1-5, with 11 bases matching TRBD1. The CDR3 is 15 amino acids. Germline V gene sequence: CDR1 MNHNS, CDR2 SASEGT. Unmatched junction bases numbered 3, after V lost 2 bases and J lost 6 bases. The CDR3 nucleotides are TGTGCCAGCAGTGAAAGGACAGGGGGCATTCAGCCCCAGCATTTT. Translation: CASSERTGGIQPQHF.

The V gene is TRBV4-1, the J gene TRBJ2-1; TRBD2 aligns across 7 bases. The CDR3 is 16 amino acids. Germline CDR1 reads MGHRA; CDR2 reads YSYEKL. Unmatched junction bases numbered 9, after V lost 0 bases and J lost 7 bases. The CDR3 nucleotides are TGCGCCAGCAGCCAAGATTGGAGGACTAGAGCGAATGAGCAGTTCTTC. Translating gives CASSQDWRTRANEQFF.

The chain joins TRBV27 to TRBJ2-6; D not certain. Germline V CDR1 and CDR2: MNHEY, SMNVEV (reference sequence). V was clipped by 0 bases and J by 0 bases, with 3 bases between them. CDR3 size: 15 residues. The CDR3 region is CASSLSSSGANVLTF. Here the CDR3 DNA reads TGTGCCAGCAGTTTATCGTCCTCTGGGGCCAACGTCCTGACTTTC.

The chain couples TRBV6-2 or TRBV6-3 to TRBJ2-7; tentative D call: TRBD2 (5 bases). The V end lost 4 bases, the J end lost 1 base, and 20 bases lay between the germline ends. Germline-derived CDR1 and CDR2 are MNHEY and SVGEGT. This CDR3 spans 17 amino acids. The CDR3, as DNA: TGTGCCAGCAGTTTGCTCGGGAAGACGCCGGGGTCCTACGAGCAGTACTTC. It is translated as CASSLLGKTPGSYEQYF.

This clonotype was recorded a few times. The V gene is TRBV7-2, the J gene TRBJ2-2; 10 nucleotides line up with TRBD2. J gave up 4 bases and V 5 bases, and 10 bases lay outside the gene matches. Germline loops: CDR1 SGHTA, CDR2 FQGNSA. The CDR3 totals 17 residues. Here the CDR3 DNA reads TGTGCCAGCAGCCCCCCCCTAGCGGGAGAGACCACCGGGGAGCTGTTTTTT. Protein product: CASSPPLAGETTGELFF.

The rearrangement joins TRBV4-3 to TRBJ2-3; no clear D. V lost 0 bases and J 2 bases, leaving 12 bases between the germline ends. CDR1 LGHNA and CDR2 YSLEER come from the germline V gene. The CDR3 sequence is 16 residues long. The CDR3 is CASSQDVGSLTDTQYF. CDR3 nucleotide sequence: TGCGCCAGCAGCCAAGATGTGGGAAGTCTCACAGATACGCAGTATTTT.

This clonotype was picked up a small number of times. J is TRBJ2-3 and V is TRBV20-1; tentative D call: TRBD2 (5 bases). The CDR3 runs 15 residues. V was clipped by 6 bases and J by 0 bases, with 16 bases between them. Germline CDR1 is DFQATT and CDR2 is SNEGSKA (reference sequence). The CDR3 coding sequence is TGCAGTGCCAACAGCTGGCGGACTAGCACAGATACGCAGTATTTT. This codes for CSANSWRTSTDTQYF.

The J gene is TRBJ1-1, the V gene TRBV5-1; 7 nucleotides align to TRBD1. The germline gives CDR1 SGHRS, CDR2 YFSETQ. With 1 base clipped from V and 4 bases from J, the junction kept 4 bases outside the gene matches. The CDR3 runs 14 residues. The DNA for the CDR3 is TGCGCCAGCAGCTTGCTACAGGGGCTCACTGAAGCTTTCTTT. Translating it yields CASSLLQGLTEAFF.

J is TRBJ2-7 and V is TRBV29-1, with D possibly TRBD2 on 5 matching bases. Looked up from germline, CDR1 is SQVTM and CDR2 is ANQGSEA. The CDR3 is 13 residues long. With 4 bases removed from V and 7 bases from J, the gap between germline ends came to 17 bases. DNA for the CDR3: TGCAGCGTTGTCTACGTTGGCCCGGGGGAGCAGTACTTC. Protein product: CSVVYVGPGEQYF.

The chain uses TRBV28 and TRBJ2-7; D unclear. The V and J ends lost 1 base and 4 bases respectively, with 8 bases between them. Per germline, CDR1 MDHEN and CDR2 SYDVKM. The CDR3 has 13 residues. In nucleotides, the CDR3 is TGTGCCAGCAGTTTATTCGGCAGGTACGAGCAGTACTTC. Its protein is CASSLFGRYEQYF.

This clonotype was picked up a small number of times. This sequence joins TRBV14 and TRBJ2-7; D uncertain. Trimming cost V 1 base and J 2 bases, with 9 bases left between them. CDR1 is SGHDN and CDR2 is FVKESK in the germline V gene. The CDR3 sequence is 14 residues long. This CDR3 is CASSQAGSPYEQYF. The CDR3 bases are TGTGCCAGCAGCCAAGCTGGCAGCCCCTACGAGCAGTACTTC.

This clonotype came up a few times. V gene TRBV4-2 combines with J gene TRBJ2-5, with 14 positions matching TRBD2. CDR3 length equals 16 residues. From germline, CDR1 is LGHNA and CDR2 YNFKEQ. V dropped 2 bases and J dropped 7; count of bases not matched to a gene: 6. The DNA for the CDR3 is TGTGCCAGCAGCCAAACGACTAGCGGGAGGGTTGGGACCCAGTACTTC. This sequence encodes CASSQTTSGRVGTQYF.

This clonotype was counted ten times or more. The chain recombines TRBV12-3 or TRBV12-4 with TRBJ2-1; 7 nucleotides match TRBD2. V dropped 5 bases and J dropped 10; count of bases not matched to a gene: 11. The CDR3 is 14 amino acids. The CDR3 DNA reads as TGTGCCAGCAGTAACCCTAGCGGTTCCGCCGAGCAGTTCTTC. Protein product: CASSNPSGSAEQFF.